This T cell receptor beta chain emerged from a study of technical replicates of blood from several donors. This table comes from immunoSEQ multiplex PCR, and its TCRdb copy is limited to in-frame clones, with some not included. The repertoire holds about 62,000 clones, roughly 86% seen once, with around 5.3% in the top ten. Sequenced input: PBMCs. This receptor was taken from a human donor in good health. Some clones in this sample may be carry-over from other donors' samples.

This chain's CDR3 is CASSPSGTGFDEQFF. Written as DNA, the CDR3 is TGTGCCAGCAGCCCAAGCGGGACAGGGTTCGATGAGCAGTTCTTC. The chain carries TRBV4-2 and TRBJ2-1; 9 positions agree with TRBD1. CDR3 size: 15 residues. The germline gives CDR1 LGHNA, CDR2 YNFKEQ. The V segment lost 4 bases and the J segment 8 bases; nucleotides outside the gene matches: 9.